These 12 T cell receptor beta chains were sequenced from one sample in a study of shared clonotypes between healthy human individuals. Clones were read by immunoSEQ multiplex PCR, and TCRdb kept only the in-frame ones, dropping some. Here the sample spans about half a million clones, roughly four fifths being singletons. Sequences were obtained from PBMCs. These receptors originate from a woman between 40 and 50 years old in good health. Some clones in this sample may be carry-over from other donors' samples.

The rearrangement joins TRBV7-9 to TRBJ2-3; D call uncertain. Germline V CDR1 and CDR2: SEHNR, FQNEAQ (reference sequence). The V end was cut by 1 base, the J end by 6 bases, with 5 bases between. The CDR3 is made up of 12 amino acids. The chain's CDR3 is CASSLGYDTQYF. CDR3 nucleotide sequence: TGTGCCAGCAGCTTAGGATACGATACGCAGTATTTT.

The J gene is TRBJ2-7, the V gene TRBV27; tentatively, D is TRBD1 or TRBD2 (5 bases each). CDR3 length: 13 amino acids. V gave up 5 bases and J gave up 0 bases, with 8 bases separating them. From germline, CDR1 is MNHEY and CDR2 SMNVEV (reference sequence). The CDR3 reads CASSPGRSYEQYF. CDR3 sequence (DNA): TGTGCCAGCAGTCCGGGACGCTCCTACGAGCAGTACTTC.

This chain uses TRBV4-2 with TRBJ2-7; 10 bases match TRBD1. The CDR3 has 16 amino acids. The V segment lost 0 bases and the J segment 3 bases; nucleotides outside the gene matches: 5. Germline loops: CDR1 LGHNA, CDR2 YNFKEQ. CDR3 nucleotides: TGTGCCAGCAGCCAAGATGGGACAGGGGACTTCTACGAGCAGTACTTC. This codes for CASSQDGTGDFYEQYF.

This clone was picked up many times. Other DNA sequences in the same sample also yield this CDR3. This chain connects TRBV7-3 to TRBJ1-1; D is uncertain. Trimming took off 3 bases at V and 3 bases at J, with 8 bases between the two ends. The V gene's germline CDR1 is SGHTA and CDR2 FQGTGA. The CDR3 is 13 residues long. CDR3 bases: TGTGCCAGCAGCTTCGCCCTGGACACTGAAGCTTTCTTT. As protein: CASSFALDTEAFF.

The chain is built from TRBV4-3 and TRBJ2-3; D ambiguous. This CDR3 contains 13 residues. V was shortened by 1 base and J by 6 bases, with 8 bases between the two germline ends. Per germline, CDR1 LGHNA and CDR2 YSLEER. The CDR3 DNA follows: TGCGCCAGCAGCCAAGTGGCTGGGGATACGCAGTATTTT. It translates to CASSQVAGDTQYF.

As concerns this clone: A read error is likely, as this CDR3 ends without the conserved phenylalanine or tryptophan. The chain joins TRBV10-2 to TRBJ1-5; 12 positions agree with TRBD1. Germline assignment: CDR1 WSHSY and CDR2 SAAADI. Trimming took 8 bases from V and 3 from J; bases not matched to a gene: 11. This CDR3 spans 17 amino acids. Written as DNA, the CDR3 is TGCGCCAGCGGTACCGGGACAGGGGGCACATACAATCAGCCCCAGCATCTT. Translated, it gives CASGTGTGGTYNQPQHL.

The chain carries TRBV6-1 and TRBJ1-2; the match to TRBD1 covers 9 bases. Trimming cost V 6 bases and J 5 bases; bases outside gene matches: 10. Germline CDR1 reads MNHNS; CDR2 reads SASEGT. There are 15 residues in the CDR3. The CDR3 is CASSQGQGLIYGYTF. CDR3 DNA sequence: TGTGCCAGCAGCCAAGGACAGGGGTTGATATATGGCTACACCTTC.

CDR3 protein: CASSPTVLNTGELFF. CDR3 sequence (DNA): TGTGCCAGCTCACCGACAGTCCTGAACACCGGGGAGCTGTTTTTT. V and J are TRBV18 and TRBJ2-2; D might be TRBD1 (5 bases). V was trimmed by 3 bases and J by 1 base, leaving 9 bases between them. This CDR3 comprises 15 residues. Germline lookup yields CDR1 KGHSH and CDR2 LQKENI.

The chain uses TRBV27 and TRBJ2-3, with D possibly TRBD2 on 5 matching bases. Per germline, CDR1 MNHEY and CDR2 SMNVEV (reference sequence). Trimming shortened V by 3 bases and J by 14 bases, and 18 bases separated the two germline ends. This CDR3 contains 13 residues. The CDR3 loop reads CASSLMGSAKRYF. In DNA form, the CDR3 reads TGTGCCAGCAGTTTGATGGGTAGCGCGAAGCGGTATTTT.

As concerns this clone: A far larger clone lies a single base away; this is likely a read error. Here the CDR3 reads CASSVRGPGNTIYF. CDR3 nucleotide sequence: TGTGCCAGCAGTGTCAGAGGGCCTGGAAACACCATATATTTT. This chain links TRBV2 with TRBJ1-3, with D unclear. The V end was cut by 4 bases, the J end by 2 bases, with 9 bases between. The CDR3 consists of 14 residues. Germline assignment: CDR1 SNHLY and CDR2 FYNNEI.

The chain combines TRBV11-3 with TRBJ2-7, with 7 positions matching TRBD1. The junction had 5 bases not matched to a gene; V was cut back by 5 bases and J by 4 bases. CDR1 SGHNT and CDR2 YENEEA come from the germline V gene. CDR3 length: 13 residues. The CDR3 here is CASSKGQDYEQYF. CDR3 DNA: TGTGCCAGCAGCAAAGGACAGGATTACGAGCAGTACTTC.

This clone is a singleton in its sample. A read error likely explains this, since a far larger clone differs by one base. The sample carries other DNA sequences with the same CDR3. The chain has TRBV30 and TRBJ2-5; D is unresolved. This CDR3 is 16 amino acids long. CDR1 GTSNPN and CDR2 SVGIG come from the germline V gene (reference sequence). The CDR3 region has the DNA TGCGCCTGGAGTGTAGGGTGGACGAATCTCCGGGAGACCCAGTACTTC. It specifies CAWSVGWTNLRETQYF.